A selection of T cell receptor beta chains follows, all from one sample in a study of T cell changes during pregnancy in multiple sclerosis. The table came from immunoSEQ multiplex PCR; TCRdb's copy has only in-frame clones and leaves some out. The sample holds around 69,000 clones, roughly 91% seen once. Sample: peripheral blood, taken in the third trimester of pregnancy. The receptors stem from a female donor with multiple sclerosis, enrolled in a pregnancy study. The CDR3 runs from the conserved cysteine through the conserved F or W. Fields, in order: D gene, J gene, V gene, CDR3 protein. The D gene is left open where the match is weak.

D: TRBD1; J: TRBJ2-4; V: TRBV12-5; CDR3: CASGGRQGVGKNIQYF
D: TRBD1; J: TRBJ1-2; V: TRBV28; CDR3: CASSSPSGGWGYTF
D: -; J: TRBJ1-1; V: TRBV15; CDR3: CATSGPRNTEAFF
D: -; J: TRBJ2-1; V: TRBV7-2; CDR3: CASSLTFSGYNEQFF
D: TRBD1; J: TRBJ1-2; V: TRBV27; CDR3: CASSFRQGNGYTF
D: TRBD1; J: TRBJ1-2; V: TRBV28; CDR3: CASSYRGHYGYTF
D: -; J: TRBJ2-5; V: TRBV7-2; CDR3: CASSSASRLAETQYF
D: TRBD2; J: -; V: TRBV5-6; CDR3: CASSWGTSGYEQYF
D: TRBD1; J: TRBJ1-3; V: TRBV15; CDR3: CATSKGDSSGNTIYF
D: -; J: TRBJ1-5; V: TRBV15; CDR3: CATSRNRVGNQPQHF
D: TRBD2; J: TRBJ2-1; V: TRBV19; CDR3: CASSLAGGHSSYNEQFF
D: -; J: TRBJ2-7; V: TRBV7-2; CDR3: CASSLIPGQHEQYF
D: -; J: TRBJ2-3; V: TRBV7-2; CDR3: CASSFRRVSGTDTQYF
D: -; J: TRBJ2-3; V: TRBV7-9; CDR3: CASSLGTVVLDTQYF
D: -; J: TRBJ1-5; V: TRBV4-1; CDR3: CASSQIQDQPQHF